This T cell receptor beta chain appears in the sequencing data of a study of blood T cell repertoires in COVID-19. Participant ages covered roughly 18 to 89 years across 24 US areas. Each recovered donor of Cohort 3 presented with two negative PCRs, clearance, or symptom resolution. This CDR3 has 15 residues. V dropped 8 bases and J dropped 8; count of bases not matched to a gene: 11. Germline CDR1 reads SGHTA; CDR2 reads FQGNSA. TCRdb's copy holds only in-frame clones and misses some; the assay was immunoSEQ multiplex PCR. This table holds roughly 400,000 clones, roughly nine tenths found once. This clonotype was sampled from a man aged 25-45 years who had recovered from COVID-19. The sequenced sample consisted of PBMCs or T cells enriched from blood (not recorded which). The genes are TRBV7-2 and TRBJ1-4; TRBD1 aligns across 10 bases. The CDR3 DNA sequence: TGTGCCAGCGGTTTTGTCGGACAGGGGGGAGAAAAACTGTTTTTT. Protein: CASGFVGQGGEKLFF.